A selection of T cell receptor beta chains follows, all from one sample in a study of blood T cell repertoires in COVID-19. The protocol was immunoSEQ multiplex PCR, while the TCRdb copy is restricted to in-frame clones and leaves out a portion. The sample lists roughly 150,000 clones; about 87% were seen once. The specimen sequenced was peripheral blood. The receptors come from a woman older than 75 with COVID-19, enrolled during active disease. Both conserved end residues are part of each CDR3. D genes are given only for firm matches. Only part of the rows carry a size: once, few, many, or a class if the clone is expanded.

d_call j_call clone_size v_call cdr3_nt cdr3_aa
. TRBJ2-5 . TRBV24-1 TGTGCCACCAGTGACCCTGGCAGGGGTGAGACCCAGTACTTC CATSDPGRGETQYF
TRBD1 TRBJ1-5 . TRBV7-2 TGTGCCAGCAGCTTAGCGGGACAGGGGGCGTTTCAGCCCCAGCATTTT CASSLAGQGAFQPQHF
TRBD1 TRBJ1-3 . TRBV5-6 TGTGCCAGCAGCCGAAGTCAGGGGGCCCTAGGCACCATATATTTT CASSRSQGALGTIYF
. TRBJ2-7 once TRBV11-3 TGTGCCAGTCGGACAGAATATACCTACGAGCAGTACTTC CASRTEYTYEQYF
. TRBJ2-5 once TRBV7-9 TGTGCCAGCAGCTTCCTTAGCGGAAGCGGGGAGACCCAGTACTTC CASSFLSGSGETQYF
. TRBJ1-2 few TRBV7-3 TGTGCCAGCAGCCGGGGCCCTCTCGGGGGTAACTATGGCTACACCTTC CASSRGPLGGNYGYTF
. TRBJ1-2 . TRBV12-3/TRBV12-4 TGTGCCAGCAGTTTAGGGCAGATTTATGGCTACACCTTC CASSLGQIYGYTF
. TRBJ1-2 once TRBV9 TGTGCCAGCAGCGGCCGACAGGTCTATGGCTACACCTTC CASSGRQVYGYTF
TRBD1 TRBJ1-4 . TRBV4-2 TGTGCCAGCAGCCAGGGGGACAGGCGAGGGGTAGAAAAACTGTTTTTT CASSQGDRRGVEKLFF
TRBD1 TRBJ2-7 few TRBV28 TGTGCCAGCAGTTCTCAGGGGGAAGAGAGGGGGTCCTACGAGCAGTACTTC CASSSQGEERGSYEQYF
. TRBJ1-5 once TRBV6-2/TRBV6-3 TGTGCCAGCAGTTACGGACAGATATATAGCAATCAGCCCCAGCATTTT CASSYGQIYSNQPQHF
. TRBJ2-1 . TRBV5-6 TGTGCCAGCAGCTTGGTGGGGACTGGCAATGAGCAGTTCTTC CASSLVGTGNEQFF
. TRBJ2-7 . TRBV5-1 TGCGCCAGCAGCTTTGGCCAGTTCTCCTACGAGCAGTACTTC CASSFGQFSYEQYF
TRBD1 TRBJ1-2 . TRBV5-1 TGCGCCAGCAGCTTGGCGGACAGGGCAGGAGGCTACACCTTC CASSLADRAGGYTF
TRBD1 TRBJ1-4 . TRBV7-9 TGTGCCAGCAGCTCCGGACAGGAGGGGACTAATGAAAAACTGTTTTTT CASSSGQEGTNEKLFF
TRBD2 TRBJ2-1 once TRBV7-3 TGTGCCAGCAGCTTAGGGGCGGGAGGGGGACGTGAGCAGTTCTTC CASSLGAGGGREQFF
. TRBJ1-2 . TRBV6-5 TGTGCCAGCAGATTCGACACCTACTATGGCTACACCTTC CASRFDTYYGYTF
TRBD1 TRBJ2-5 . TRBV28 TGTGCCAGCAGTTTAGCAAAGACAGGGGGGGAGACCCAGTACTTC CASSLAKTGGETQYF
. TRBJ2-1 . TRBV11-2 TGTGCCAGCAGCACTTTAACGAGCTCCTACAATGAGCAGTTCTTC CASSTLTSSYNEQFF
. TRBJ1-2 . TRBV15 TGTGCCACCAGCAGAGATCTCGGGGATGGCTACACCTTC CATSRDLGDGYTF
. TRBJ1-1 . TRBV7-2 TGTGCCAGCAGCTCCCCAACAAACACTGAAGCTTTCTTT CASSSPTNTEAFF
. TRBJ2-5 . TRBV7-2 TGTGCCAGCAGCCCGCGTGGAGTCCGTCAGACCCAGTACTTC CASSPRGVRQTQYF
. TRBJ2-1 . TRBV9 TGTGCCAGCAGCGGAGGCCCCTCGATCCGGGGAGACAATGAGCAGTTCTTC CASSGGPSIRGDNEQFF
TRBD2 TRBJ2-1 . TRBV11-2 TGTGCCAGCAGCATAACTAGCGGGAGTATGAATGAGCAGTTCTTC CASSITSGSMNEQFF